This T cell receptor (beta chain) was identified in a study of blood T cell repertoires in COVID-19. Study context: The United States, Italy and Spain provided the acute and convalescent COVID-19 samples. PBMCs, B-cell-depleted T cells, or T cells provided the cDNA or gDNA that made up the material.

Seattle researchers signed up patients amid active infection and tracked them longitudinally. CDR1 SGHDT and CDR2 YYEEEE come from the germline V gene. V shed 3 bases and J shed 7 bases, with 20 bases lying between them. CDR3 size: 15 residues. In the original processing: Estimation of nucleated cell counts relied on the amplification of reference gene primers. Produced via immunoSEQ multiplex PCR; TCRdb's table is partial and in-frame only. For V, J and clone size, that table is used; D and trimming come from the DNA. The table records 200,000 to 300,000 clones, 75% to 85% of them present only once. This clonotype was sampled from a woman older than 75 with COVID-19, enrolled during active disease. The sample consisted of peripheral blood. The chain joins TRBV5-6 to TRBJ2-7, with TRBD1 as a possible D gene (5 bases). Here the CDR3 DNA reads TGTGCCAGCAGCTATGGGGCTACGGCGAATCAGGAGCAGTACTTC. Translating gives CASSYGATANQEQYF.